The 3 T cell receptor beta chains given below trace back to one sample, sequenced in a study of T cells after posttransplantation cyclophosphamide. Sequencing was performed with immunoSEQ multiplex PCR; in TCRdb, only in-frame clones are kept and a portion is missing. This sample carries about 37,000 clones, none of them present only once. The source material was PBMCs. Receptors were obtained from a young man in good health and a related stem cell transplant donor.

There are many counts of this clone. The chain employs TRBV10-3 and TRBJ2-1; 11 nucleotides align to TRBD2. From germline, CDR1 is ENHRY and CDR2 SYGVKD. The V gene end was trimmed by 6 bases and the J gene end by 0 bases; junction bases not matched to a gene: 10. This CDR3 comprises 18 residues. The CDR3 nucleotides are TGTGCCATCAGCCTCCTAGCGGGGGGCTTTAGCTCCTACAATGAGCAGTTCTTC. Protein sequence: CAISLLAGGFSSYNEQFF.

This clone occurred many times. The chain carries TRBV15 and TRBJ1-3; 7 bases agree with TRBD1. CDR1 and CDR2 (germline): LNHNV, YYDKDF (reference sequence). The CDR3 has 16 residues. J lost 4 bases, V lost 5 bases, and 11 bases had no gene match. This chain's CDR3 is CATSPRQGTRGNTIYF. The CDR3 DNA reads TGTGCCACCAGCCCCCGACAGGGAACAAGAGGAAACACCATATATTTT. Supplemented by reference TRBV15 and TRBJ1-3, the full variable domain reads DAMVIQNPRYQVTQFGKPVTLSCSQTLNHNVMYWYQQKSSQAPKLLFHYYDKDFNNEADTPDNFQSRRPNTSFCFLDIRSPGLGDTAMYLCATSPRQGTRGNTIYFGEGSWLTVV.

This clone was counted many times. This chain joins TRBV5-4 and TRBJ1-5, with TRBD1 matching 7 bases. J lost 2 bases, V lost 1 base, and 0 bases had no gene match. This CDR3 has 14 amino acids. Germline loops: CDR1 SGHNT, CDR2 YYREEE (reference sequence). As DNA, the CDR3 is TGTGCCAGCAGCTTGCAGGGGGGCAATCAGCCCCAGCATTTT. Translating gives CASSLQGGNQPQHF. The entire variable domain, with the rest obtained from reference TRBV5-4 and TRBJ1-5, is as follows: ETGVTQSPTHLIKTRGQQVTLRCSSQSGHNTVSWYQQALGQGPQFIFQYYREEENGRGNFPPRFSGLQFPNYSSELNVNALELDDSALYLCASSLQGGNQPQHFGDGTRLSIL.